This section outlines one TCR beta chain sequence together with its context. The time point was: after dendritic cell vaccination, including at tumor progression/relapse. No glioblastoma patient carried an isocitrate dehydrogenase mutation. Germline-derived CDR1 and CDR2 are KGHSH and LQKENI. After removal of 3 bases from V and 6 bases from J, the junction contained 8 bases not matched to a gene. This CDR3 is 16 amino acids long. These data are taken from a study of glioma-infiltrating T cells after dendritic cell vaccination. The wider study: Patients received autologous tumor lysate-pulsed dendritic cell vaccination between about 2003 and 2013.

Only in-frame clones appear in the TCRdb table, and some are missing; sequencing was by immunoSEQ multiplex PCR. The data contain 72,000 or so clones, about nine tenths of them singletons. The clonotype was recovered from a human donor with glioblastoma. The sample consisted of blood, taken after dendritic cell vaccination. The chain couples TRBV18 to TRBJ1-6; 7 bases match TRBD1. In DNA form, the CDR3 reads TGTGCCAGCTCACCCTCAGGGGGACAGATTAATTCACCCCTCCACTTT. It is translated as CASSPSGGQINSPLHF.